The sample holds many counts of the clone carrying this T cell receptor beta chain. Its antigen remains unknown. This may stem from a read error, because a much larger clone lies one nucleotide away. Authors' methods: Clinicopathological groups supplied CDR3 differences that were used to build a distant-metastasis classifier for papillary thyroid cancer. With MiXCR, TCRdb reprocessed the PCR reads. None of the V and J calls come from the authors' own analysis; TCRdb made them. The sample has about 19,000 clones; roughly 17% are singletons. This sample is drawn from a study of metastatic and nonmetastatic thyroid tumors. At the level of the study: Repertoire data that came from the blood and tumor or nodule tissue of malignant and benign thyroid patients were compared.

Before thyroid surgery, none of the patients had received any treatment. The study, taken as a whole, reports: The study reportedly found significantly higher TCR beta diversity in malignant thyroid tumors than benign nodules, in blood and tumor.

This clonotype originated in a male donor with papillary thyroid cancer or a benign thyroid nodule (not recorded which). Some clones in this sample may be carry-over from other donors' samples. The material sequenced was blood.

The CDR3 nucleotides read TGTGCCAGCAGCTACTCGACCGACGGCCCTAATTCACCCCTCCACTTT. It yields the protein CASSYSTDGPNSPLHF. The chain carries TRBV6-6 and TRBJ1-6; D gene uncertain. The CDR3 has 16 residues. Looked up from germline, CDR1 is MNHNY and CDR2 is SVGAGI (reference sequence).